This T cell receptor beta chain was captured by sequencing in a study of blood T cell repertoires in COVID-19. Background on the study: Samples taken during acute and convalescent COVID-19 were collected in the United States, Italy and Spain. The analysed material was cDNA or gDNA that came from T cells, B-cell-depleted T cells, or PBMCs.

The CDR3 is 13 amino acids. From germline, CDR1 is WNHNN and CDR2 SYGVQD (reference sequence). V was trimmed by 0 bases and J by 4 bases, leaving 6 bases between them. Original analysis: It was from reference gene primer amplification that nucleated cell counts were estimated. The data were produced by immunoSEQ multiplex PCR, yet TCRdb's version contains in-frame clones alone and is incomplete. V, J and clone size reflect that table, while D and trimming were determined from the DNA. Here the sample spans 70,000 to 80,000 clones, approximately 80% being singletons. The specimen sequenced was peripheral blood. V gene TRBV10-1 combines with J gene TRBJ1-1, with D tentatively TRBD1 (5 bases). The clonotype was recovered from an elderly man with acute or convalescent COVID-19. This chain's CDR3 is CASSESGGTEAFF. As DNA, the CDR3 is TGCGCCAGCAGTGAGTCGGGGGGCACTGAAGCTTTCTTT.